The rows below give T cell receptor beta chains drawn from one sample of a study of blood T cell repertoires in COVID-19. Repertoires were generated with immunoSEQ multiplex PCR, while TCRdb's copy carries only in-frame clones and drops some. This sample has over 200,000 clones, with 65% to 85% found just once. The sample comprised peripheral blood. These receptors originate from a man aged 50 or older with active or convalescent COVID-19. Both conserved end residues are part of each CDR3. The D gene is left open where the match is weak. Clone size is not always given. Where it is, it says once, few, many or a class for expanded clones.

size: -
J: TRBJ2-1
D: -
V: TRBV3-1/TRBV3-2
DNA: TGTGCCAGCAGCCAAGCCTGGGGGCAGAACGAGCAGTTCTTC
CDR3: CASSQAWGQNEQFF

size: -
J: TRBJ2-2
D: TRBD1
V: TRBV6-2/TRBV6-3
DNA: TGTGCCAGCAGTTGGACAGGCATGAACACCGGGGAGCTGTTTTTT
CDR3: CASSWTGMNTGELFF

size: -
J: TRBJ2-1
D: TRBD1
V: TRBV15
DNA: TGTGCCACCAGCAGAGATGGGGGACAGGGCTACAATGAGCAGTTCTTC
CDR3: CATSRDGGQGYNEQFF

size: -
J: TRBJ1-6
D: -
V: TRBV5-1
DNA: TGCGCCAGCAGCTTGCTGGGCAGCTATAATTCACCCCTCCACTTT
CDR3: CASSLLGSYNSPLHF

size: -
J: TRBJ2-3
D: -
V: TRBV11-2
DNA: TGTGCCAGCAGGAAACTTTTGGATACGCAGTATTTT
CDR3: CASRKLLDTQYF

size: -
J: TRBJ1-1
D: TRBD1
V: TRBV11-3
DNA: TGTGCCAGCAGCTTACACAGGGGCACTGAAGCTTTCTTT
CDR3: CASSLHRGTEAFF

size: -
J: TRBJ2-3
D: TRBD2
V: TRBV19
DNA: TGTGCCAGTACCAATAGCGGGGGGGCGACAGATACGCAGTATTTT
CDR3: CASTNSGGATDTQYF

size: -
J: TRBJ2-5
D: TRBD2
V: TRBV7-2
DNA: TGTGCCAGCAGCTTAGGCTCCGGGGCACGGGGGGGAACCCAGTACTTC
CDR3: CASSLGSGARGGTQYF

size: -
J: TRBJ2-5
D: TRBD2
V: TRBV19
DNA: TGTGCCAGTAGTGCCCCCGGGACTAGCGGGGGGGAAGAGACCCAGTACTTC
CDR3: CASSAPGTSGGEETQYF

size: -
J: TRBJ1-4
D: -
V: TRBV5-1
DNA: TGCGCCAGCAGCCTAACCCAGGGTATCAACGAAAAACTGTTTTTT
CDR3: CASSLTQGINEKLFF

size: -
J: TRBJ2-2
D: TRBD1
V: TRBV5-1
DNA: TGCGCCAGCAGCTCTGACAGGGGGAGTGGGGAGCTGTTTTTT
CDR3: CASSSDRGSGELFF

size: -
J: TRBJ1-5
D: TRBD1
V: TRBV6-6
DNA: TGTGCCAGCAGATCCGACAGGGGGCGATTAAGTCAGCCCCAGCATTTT
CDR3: CASRSDRGRLSQPQHF

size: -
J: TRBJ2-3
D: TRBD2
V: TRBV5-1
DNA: TGCGCCAGCAGCAGGACGGGGACTAGCGGGGGCACAGATACGCAGTATTTT
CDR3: CASSRTGTSGGTDTQYF

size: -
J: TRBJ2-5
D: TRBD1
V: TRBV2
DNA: TGTGCCAGCAGTCCCCGGACAGGGGGGTACCAAGAGACCCAGTACTTC
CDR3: CASSPRTGGYQETQYF

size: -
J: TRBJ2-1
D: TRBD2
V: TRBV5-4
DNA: TGTGCCAGCAGAAACCGGACTAGCGGGGTGGAGCAGTTCTTC
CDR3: CASRNRTSGVEQFF

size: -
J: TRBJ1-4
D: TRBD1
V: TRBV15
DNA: TGTGCCACCAGCAGAGAATACCTGGACAGGGTAACTGAAAAACTGTTTTTT
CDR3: CATSREYLDRVTEKLFF

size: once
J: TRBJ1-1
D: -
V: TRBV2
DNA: TGTGCCAGCAGTGCCTACACTGAAGCTTTCTTT
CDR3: CASSAYTEAFF

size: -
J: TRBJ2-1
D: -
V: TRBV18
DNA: TGTGCCAGCTCAAAGACCGGGACAGAGCAGTTCTTC
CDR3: CASSKTGTEQFF

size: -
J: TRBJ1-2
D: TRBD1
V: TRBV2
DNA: TGTGCCAGCAGCGGGAACGGGGACAGGGAATTCTATGGCTACACCTTC
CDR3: CASSGNGDREFYGYTF

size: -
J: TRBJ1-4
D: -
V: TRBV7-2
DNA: TGTGCCAGCAGCTTAGTTGGGGGGATCCCCGAAAAACTGTTTTTT
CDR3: CASSLVGGIPEKLFF

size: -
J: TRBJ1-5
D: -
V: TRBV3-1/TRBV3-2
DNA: TGTGCCAGCAGCCAAAAGGAGAGGGCAGGCAATCAGCCCCAGCATTTT
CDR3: CASSQKERAGNQPQHF

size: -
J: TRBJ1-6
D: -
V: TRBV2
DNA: TGTGCCAGCAGTGGGGGGGGGTTGGCACCCCTCCACTTT
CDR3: CASSGGGLAPLHF

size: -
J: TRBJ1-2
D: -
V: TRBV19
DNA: TGTGCCAGTAGTATGGGGCATGGCTACACCTTC
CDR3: CASSMGHGYTF

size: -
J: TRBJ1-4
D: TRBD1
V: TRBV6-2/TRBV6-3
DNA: TGTGCCAGCAGTTCGACAGGGGGCGGCAATGAAAAACTGTTTTTT
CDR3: CASSSTGGGNEKLFF

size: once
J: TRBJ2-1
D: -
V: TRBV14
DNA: TGTGCCAGCAGCCCTTTGCGGGGGCAAACATACAATGAGCAGTTCTTC
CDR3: CASSPLRGQTYNEQFF

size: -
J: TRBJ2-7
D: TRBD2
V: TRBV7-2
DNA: TGTGCCAGCAGCTTAGGGAGTAGCGGGGAGGAGCAGTACTTC
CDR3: CASSLGSSGEEQYF

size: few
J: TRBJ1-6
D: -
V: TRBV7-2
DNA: TGTGCCAGCAGCTTTGGACAGCATAATTCACCCCTCCACTTT
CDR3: CASSFGQHNSPLHF

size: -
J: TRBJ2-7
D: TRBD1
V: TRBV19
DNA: TGTGCCAGTAGTGCCGGGACAGGGGGCTCCTACGAGCAGTACTTC
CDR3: CASSAGTGGSYEQYF

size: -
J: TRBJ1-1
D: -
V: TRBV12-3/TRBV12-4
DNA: TGTGCCAGCAGGCAGGGGATGAACACTGAAGCTTTCTTT
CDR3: CASRQGMNTEAFF

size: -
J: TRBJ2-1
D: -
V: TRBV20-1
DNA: TGCAGTGCTAGTCTCTTACTAGGAAAGGGACAGTTCTTC
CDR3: CSASLLLGKGQFF

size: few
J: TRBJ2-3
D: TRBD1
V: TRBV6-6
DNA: TGTGCCAGCAGCGGCCGACAGGGAGCTAGCACAGATACGCAGTATTTT
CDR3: CASSGRQGASTDTQYF

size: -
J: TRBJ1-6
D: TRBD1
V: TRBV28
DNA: TGTGCCAGCAGCCGGGGACAGGGGGCGCAGAATTCACCCCTCCACTTT
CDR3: CASSRGQGAQNSPLHF

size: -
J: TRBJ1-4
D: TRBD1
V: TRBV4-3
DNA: TGCGCCAGCAGCCGCCTAGGGGGCGCGGATGAAAAACTGTTTTTT
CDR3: CASSRLGGADEKLFF